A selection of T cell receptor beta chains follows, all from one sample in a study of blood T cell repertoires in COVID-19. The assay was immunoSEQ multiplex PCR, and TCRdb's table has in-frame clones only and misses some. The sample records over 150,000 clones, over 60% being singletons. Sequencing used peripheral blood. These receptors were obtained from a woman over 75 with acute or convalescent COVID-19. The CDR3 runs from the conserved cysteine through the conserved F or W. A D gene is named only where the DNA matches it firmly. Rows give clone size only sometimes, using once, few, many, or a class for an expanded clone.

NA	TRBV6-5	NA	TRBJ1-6	TGTGCCAGCAGTCTCCTCCGGGTTGGGAATTCACCCCTCCACTTT	CASSLLRVGNSPLHF
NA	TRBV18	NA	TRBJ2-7	TGTGCCAGCTCCCTGGACAGAACCTACGAGCAGTACTTC	CASSLDRTYEQYF
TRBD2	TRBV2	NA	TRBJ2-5	TGTGCCAGCAGTGAGTTGACTAGCGGGAGGACCCAGTACTTC	CASSELTSGRTQYF
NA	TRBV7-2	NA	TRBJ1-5	TGTGCCAGCAGCTTAGGGACAGCTAATCAGCCCCAGCATTTT	CASSLGTANQPQHF
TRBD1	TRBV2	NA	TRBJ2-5	TGTGCCAGCACCGACCCAGGGGACAGGGATGGAGAGACCCAGTACTTC	CASTDPGDRDGETQYF
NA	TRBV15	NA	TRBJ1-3	TGTGCCACCAGCAGAGAGAGCGGGAGCGGGGATAGCTCTGGAAACACCATATATTTT	CATSRESGSGDSSGNTIYF
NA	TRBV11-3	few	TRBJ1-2	TGTGCCAGCAGCCGACAGAATGGATATGGCTACACCTTC	CASSRQNGYGYTF
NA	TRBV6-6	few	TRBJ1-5	TGTGCCAGCAGTTTGGGGGCTGGCAATCAGCCCCAGCATTTT	CASSLGAGNQPQHF
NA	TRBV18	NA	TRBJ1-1	TGTGCCAGCTCACCACTTGAACAGGGAAACACTGAAGCTTTCTTT	CASSPLEQGNTEAFF
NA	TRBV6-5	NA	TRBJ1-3	TGTGCCAGCCTCGCGTACAGGGATTACGGAAACACCATATATTTT	CASLAYRDYGNTIYF